This is a list of T cell receptor beta chains from one sample in a study of T cells in Graves' hyperthyroidism and ophthalmopathy. A single record per CDR3 protein comes from TCRdb applying MiXCR to the multiplex PCR reads. Here the sample spans 640,000 or so distinct CDR3 sequences, about 15% being singletons. The sequenced sample consisted of blood. The source is a woman aged 40 to 49 with Graves' ophthalmopathy. Each CDR3 is given with its conserved first and last residue.

v_gene: TRBV10-1; CDR3aa: CASETGSNQPQHF
v_gene: TRBV11-2; CDR3aa: CASSPRLAADTQYF
v_gene: TRBV5-1; CDR3aa: CASSLGDVMNTEAFF
v_gene: TRBV24-1; CDR3aa: CATGPGTAYTGELFF
v_gene: TRBV2; CDR3aa: CASSPLGANEQFF
v_gene: TRBV25-1; CDR3aa: CASSAGTAEGETQYF
v_gene: TRBV12-3/TRBV12-4; CDR3aa: CASTQTFETQYF
v_gene: TRBV3-1; CDR3aa: CASSPTVDTEAFF
v_gene: TRBV6-1; CDR3aa: CASSIGLAAIQETQYF
v_gene: TRBV2; CDR3aa: CASRRLQGTYEQYF
v_gene: TRBV28; CDR3aa: CASSSMGRYVQYF
v_gene: TRBV30; CDR3aa: CAWSIRGLGGETQYF
v_gene: TRBV9; CDR3aa: CASSVEGTVSYEQYF
v_gene: TRBV30; CDR3aa: CAWGDRVDEQFF
v_gene: TRBV20-1; CDR3aa: CSARGGIKTVTEAFF
v_gene: TRBV7-2; CDR3aa: CASSLARGHYGYTF
v_gene: TRBV12-3/TRBV12-4; CDR3aa: CASSLLGSFYEQYF
v_gene: TRBV14; CDR3aa: CASSQDYGEETQYF
v_gene: TRBV3-1; CDR3aa: CASSPSVGNTIYF
v_gene: TRBV11-1; CDR3aa: CASSQLVARGPDGYTF
v_gene: TRBV27; CDR3aa: CASSLKGVVVEQYF
v_gene: TRBV12-3/TRBV12-4; CDR3aa: CASTHQGDQPQHF
v_gene: TRBV27; CDR3aa: CASSFSLSHEQYF
v_gene: TRBV5-1; CDR3aa: CASSPAPAYRAYYEQYF
v_gene: TRBV28; CDR3aa: CASSFVAGGPGANVLTF
v_gene: TRBV3-1; CDR3aa: CASSPAPGGYTF
v_gene: TRBV7-2; CDR3aa: CASSLASGSNEKLFF